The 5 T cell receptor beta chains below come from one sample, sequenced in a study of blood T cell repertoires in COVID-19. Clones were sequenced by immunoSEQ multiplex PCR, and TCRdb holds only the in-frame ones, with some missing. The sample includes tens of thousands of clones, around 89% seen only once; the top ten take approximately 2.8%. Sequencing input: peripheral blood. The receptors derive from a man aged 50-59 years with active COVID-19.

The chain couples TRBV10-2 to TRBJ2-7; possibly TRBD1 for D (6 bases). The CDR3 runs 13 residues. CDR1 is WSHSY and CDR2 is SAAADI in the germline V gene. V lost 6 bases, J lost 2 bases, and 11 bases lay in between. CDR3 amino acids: CASSPGTPYEQYF. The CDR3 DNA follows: TGCGCCAGCAGCCCCGGGACACCCTACGAGCAGTACTTC.

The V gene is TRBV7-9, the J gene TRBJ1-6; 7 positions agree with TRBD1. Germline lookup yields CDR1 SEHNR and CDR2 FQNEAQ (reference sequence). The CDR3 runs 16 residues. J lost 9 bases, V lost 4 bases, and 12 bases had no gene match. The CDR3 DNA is TGTGCCAGCAGCTCCTCCTCCGACAGGGCGCGTTCACCCCTCCACTTT. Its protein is CASSSSSDRARSPLHF.

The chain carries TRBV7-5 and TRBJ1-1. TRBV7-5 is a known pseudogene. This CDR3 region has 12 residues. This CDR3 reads CARGGSPTEAFF. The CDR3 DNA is TGTGCCAGAGGGGGGAGTCCCACTGAAGCTTTCTTT.

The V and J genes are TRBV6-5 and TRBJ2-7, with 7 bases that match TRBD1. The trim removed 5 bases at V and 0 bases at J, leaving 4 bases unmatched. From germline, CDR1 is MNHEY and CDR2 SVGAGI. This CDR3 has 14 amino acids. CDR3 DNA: TGTGCCAGCAGTCGACAGGGCTCCTCCTACGAGCAGTACTTC. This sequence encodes CASSRQGSSYEQYF.

The CDR3 here is CASSLGQPNEKLFF. The DNA of the CDR3 is TGTGCCAGCAGCTTGGGGCAGCCCAATGAAAAACTGTTTTTT. V usage is TRBV7-2 and J usage is TRBJ1-4; D possibly corresponds to TRBD1 (5 bases). Trimming took 3 bases from V and 5 from J, leaving 10 bases between them. Germline CDR1 is SGHTA and CDR2 is FQGNSA. CDR3 length equals 14 residues.